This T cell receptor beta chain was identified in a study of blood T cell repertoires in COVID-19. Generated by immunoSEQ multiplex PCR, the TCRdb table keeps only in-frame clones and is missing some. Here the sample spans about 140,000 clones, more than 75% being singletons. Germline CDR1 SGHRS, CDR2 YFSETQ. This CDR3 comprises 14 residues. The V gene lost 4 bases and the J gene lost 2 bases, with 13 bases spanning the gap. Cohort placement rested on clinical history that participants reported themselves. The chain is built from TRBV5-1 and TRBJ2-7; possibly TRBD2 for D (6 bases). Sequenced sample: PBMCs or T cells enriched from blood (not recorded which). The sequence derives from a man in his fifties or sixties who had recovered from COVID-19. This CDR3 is CASSRGTEPYEQYF. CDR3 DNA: TGCGCCAGCAGCAGAGGGACTGAACCCTACGAGCAGTACTTC.